These T cell receptor beta chains were read from a single sample in a study of cytomegalovirus exposure and HLA in healthy donors. Sequencing was performed with immunoSEQ multiplex PCR; in TCRdb, only in-frame clones are kept and a portion is missing. The sample gives 95,000 to 150,000 clones, roughly 80% of which show up once; approximately 2.1% is in the top ten. Material for sequencing was PBMCs. These TCRs come from a man aged 25 to 40 in good health and CMV-seronegative. Both conserved end residues are trimmed from each CDR3.

v_gene: TRBV5-1
j_gene: TRBJ2-7
CDR3aa: ASCSGTFNSEQY

v_gene: TRBV6-5
j_gene: TRBJ2-5
CDR3aa: ASRADREETQY

v_gene: TRBV5-5
j_gene: TRBJ2-7
CDR3aa: ASSAGYGTGWTYEQY

v_gene: TRBV11-3
j_gene: TRBJ1-5
CDR3aa: ASSPEVGQPQH

v_gene: TRBV28
j_gene: TRBJ2-7
CDR3aa: ASSPQGGEQY

v_gene: TRBV27
j_gene: TRBJ2-1
CDR3aa: ASSSLSYNEQF

v_gene: TRBV2
j_gene: TRBJ2-5
CDR3aa: ASSESGGGQETQY

v_gene: TRBV5-1
j_gene: TRBJ2-7
CDR3aa: ASSLGGQPGHEQY

v_gene: TRBV5-1
j_gene: TRBJ1-2
CDR3aa: ASSPGGQSNYGYT

v_gene: TRBV6-5
j_gene: TRBJ1-4
CDR3aa: ASSPGTVNEKLF

v_gene: TRBV6-1
j_gene: TRBJ2-7
CDR3aa: ASSGGSSGGAEQY

v_gene: TRBV2
j_gene: TRBJ1-2
CDR3aa: ASSETREGYT

v_gene: TRBV4-1
j_gene: TRBJ2-7
CDR3aa: ASSQGDSPYEQY

v_gene: TRBV5-6
j_gene: TRBJ1-2
CDR3aa: ASSWGTQDVYGYT

v_gene: TRBV30
j_gene: .
CDR3aa: AWSGLAGSYEQY

v_gene: TRBV4-3
j_gene: TRBJ2-3
CDR3aa: ASSHAGTSGGLDTQY

v_gene: TRBV28
j_gene: TRBJ1-3
CDR3aa: ASSLNGLLNTIY

v_gene: TRBV20-1
j_gene: TRBJ2-3
CDR3aa: SASRRDTQY

v_gene: TRBV6-1
j_gene: TRBJ1-2
CDR3aa: ASSEAGTGYYGYT

v_gene: TRBV13
j_gene: TRBJ2-2
CDR3aa: ASTPGGLTNTEELF

v_gene: TRBV6-1
j_gene: TRBJ2-3
CDR3aa: ASSKGTSGGLSTDTQY

v_gene: TRBV7-9
j_gene: TRBJ2-1
CDR3aa: ASSWTGATRNEQF

v_gene: TRBV7-9
j_gene: TRBJ1-1
CDR3aa: ASSLGAAEAF

v_gene: TRBV5-5
j_gene: TRBJ1-4
CDR3aa: ASSLQGDEKLF

v_gene: TRBV28
j_gene: TRBJ1-2
CDR3aa: ASSITGRTANYGYT

v_gene: TRBV19
j_gene: TRBJ2-5
CDR3aa: ASSMTSGDQETQY

v_gene: TRBV4-3
j_gene: TRBJ2-2
CDR3aa: ASSQAPDRTSPGELF

v_gene: TRBV28
j_gene: TRBJ1-1
CDR3aa: ASSLTGRTEAF

v_gene: TRBV5-6
j_gene: TRBJ1-5
CDR3aa: ASSLGQGHYSNQPQH